This T cell receptor beta chain came from a study of T cells after yellow fever vaccination. On the study more broadly: It was SMART-Seq v4 Ultra Low Input that prepared the fractions with low cell numbers. Overall study results and limits: Clonotype sharing between CD4 and CD8 compartments was small. A large majority of primary-vaccination clones showed up again after the booster (about 97% CD4, around 90% CD8).

The CDR3 sequence is 15 residues long. V dropped 3 bases and J dropped 2; count of bases not matched to a gene: 5. A process of 5'RACE template switching, which added a universal primer site and UMIs, was used to make TCR cDNA. TCRdb processed the 5' RACE reads anew with MiXCR; each CDR3 protein has one entry. The repertoire holds about 260,000 distinct CDR3 sequences, with 10% to 15% as singletons. This clonotype was detected a few times. What it binds is unknown. The source material was CD4+ T cells sorted from PBMCs, sampled 45 days after the yellow fever booster vaccination. This clonotype was sampled from a man aged 25 to 40 who received the YFV17D yellow fever vaccine. This chain connects TRBV12-3 or TRBV12-4 to TRBJ2-7, with TRBD1 identical over 9 bases. CDR3 sequence reads: CASSFRDRAAYEQYF. The CDR3 DNA sequence: TGTGCCAGCAGTTTCCGGGACAGGGCCGCCTACGAGCAGTACTTC.